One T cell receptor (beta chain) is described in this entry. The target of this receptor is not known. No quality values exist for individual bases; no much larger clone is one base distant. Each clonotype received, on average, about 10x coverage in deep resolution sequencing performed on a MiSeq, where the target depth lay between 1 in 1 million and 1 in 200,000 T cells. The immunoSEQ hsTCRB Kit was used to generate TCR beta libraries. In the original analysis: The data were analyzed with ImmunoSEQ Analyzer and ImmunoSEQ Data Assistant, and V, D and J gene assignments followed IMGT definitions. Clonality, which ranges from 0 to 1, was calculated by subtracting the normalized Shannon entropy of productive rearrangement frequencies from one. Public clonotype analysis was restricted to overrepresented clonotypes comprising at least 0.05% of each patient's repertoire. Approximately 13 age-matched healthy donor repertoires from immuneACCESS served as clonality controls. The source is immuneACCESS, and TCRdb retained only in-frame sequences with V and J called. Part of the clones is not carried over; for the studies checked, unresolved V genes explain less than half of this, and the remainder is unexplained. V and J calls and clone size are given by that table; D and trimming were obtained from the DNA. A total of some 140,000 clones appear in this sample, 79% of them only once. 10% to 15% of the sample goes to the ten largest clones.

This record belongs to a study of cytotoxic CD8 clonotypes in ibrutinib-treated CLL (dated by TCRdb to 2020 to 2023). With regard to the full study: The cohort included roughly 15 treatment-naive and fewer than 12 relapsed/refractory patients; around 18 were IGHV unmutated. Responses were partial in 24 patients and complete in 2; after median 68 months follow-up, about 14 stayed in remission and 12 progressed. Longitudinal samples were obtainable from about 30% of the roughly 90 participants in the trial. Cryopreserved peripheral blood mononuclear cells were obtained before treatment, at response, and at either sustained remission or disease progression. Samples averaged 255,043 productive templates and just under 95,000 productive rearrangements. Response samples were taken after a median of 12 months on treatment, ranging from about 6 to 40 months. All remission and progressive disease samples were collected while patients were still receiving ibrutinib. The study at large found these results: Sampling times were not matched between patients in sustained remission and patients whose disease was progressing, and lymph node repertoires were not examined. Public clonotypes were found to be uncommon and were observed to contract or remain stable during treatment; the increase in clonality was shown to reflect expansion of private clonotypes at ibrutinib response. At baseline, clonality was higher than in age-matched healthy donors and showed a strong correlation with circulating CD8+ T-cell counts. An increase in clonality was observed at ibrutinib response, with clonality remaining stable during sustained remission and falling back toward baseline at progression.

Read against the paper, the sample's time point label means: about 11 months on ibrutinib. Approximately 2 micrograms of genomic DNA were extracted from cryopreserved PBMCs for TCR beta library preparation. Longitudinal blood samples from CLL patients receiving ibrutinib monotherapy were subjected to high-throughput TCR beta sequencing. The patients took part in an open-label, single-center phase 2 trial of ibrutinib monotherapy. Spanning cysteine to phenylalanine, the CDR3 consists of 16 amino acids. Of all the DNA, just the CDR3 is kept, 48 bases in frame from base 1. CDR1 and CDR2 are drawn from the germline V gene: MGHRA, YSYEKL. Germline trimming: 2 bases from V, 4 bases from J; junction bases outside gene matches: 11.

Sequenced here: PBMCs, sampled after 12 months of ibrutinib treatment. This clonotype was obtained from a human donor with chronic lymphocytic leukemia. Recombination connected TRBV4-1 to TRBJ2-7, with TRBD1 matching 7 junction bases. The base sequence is TGCGCCAGCAGCCAAACGACAGGGTTCGAGGTATACGAGCAGTACTTC. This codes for CASSQTTGFEVYEQYF.